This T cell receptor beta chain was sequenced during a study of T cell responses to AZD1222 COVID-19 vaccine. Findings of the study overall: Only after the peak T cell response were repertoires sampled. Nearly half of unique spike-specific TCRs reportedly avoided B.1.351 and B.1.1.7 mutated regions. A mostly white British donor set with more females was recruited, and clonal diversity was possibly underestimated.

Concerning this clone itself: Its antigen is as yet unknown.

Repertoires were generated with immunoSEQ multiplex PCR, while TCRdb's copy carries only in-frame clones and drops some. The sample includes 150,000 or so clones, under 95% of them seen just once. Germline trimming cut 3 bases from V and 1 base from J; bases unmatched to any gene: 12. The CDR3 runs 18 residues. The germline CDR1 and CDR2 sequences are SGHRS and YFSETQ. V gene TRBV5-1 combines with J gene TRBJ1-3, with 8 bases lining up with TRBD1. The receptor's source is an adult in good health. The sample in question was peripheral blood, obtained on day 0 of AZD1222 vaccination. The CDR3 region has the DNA TGCGCCAGCAGCTACGGACAGGGAAGATTTTTTTCTGGAAACACCATATATTTT. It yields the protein CASSYGQGRFFSGNTIYF.